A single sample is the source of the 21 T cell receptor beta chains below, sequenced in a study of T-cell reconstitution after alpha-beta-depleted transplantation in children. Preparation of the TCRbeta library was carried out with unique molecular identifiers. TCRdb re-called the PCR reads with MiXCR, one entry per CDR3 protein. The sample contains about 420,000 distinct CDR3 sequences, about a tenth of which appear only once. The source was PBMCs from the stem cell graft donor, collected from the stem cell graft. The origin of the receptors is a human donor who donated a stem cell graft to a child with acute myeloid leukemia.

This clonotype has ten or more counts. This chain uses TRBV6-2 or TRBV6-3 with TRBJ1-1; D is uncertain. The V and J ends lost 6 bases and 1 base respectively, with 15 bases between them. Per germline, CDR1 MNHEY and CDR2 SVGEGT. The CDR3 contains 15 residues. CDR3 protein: CASSGGPPRNTEAFF. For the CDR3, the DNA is TGTGCCAGCAGCGGTGGACCTCCCAGGAACACTGAAGCTTTCTTT.

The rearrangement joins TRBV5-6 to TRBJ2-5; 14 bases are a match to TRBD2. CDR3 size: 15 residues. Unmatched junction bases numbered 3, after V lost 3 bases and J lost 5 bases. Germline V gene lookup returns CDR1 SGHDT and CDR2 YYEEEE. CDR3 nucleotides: TGTGCCAGCAGCTACCGACTAGCGGGGGGGGAGACCCAGTACTTC. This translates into CASSYRLAGGETQYF.

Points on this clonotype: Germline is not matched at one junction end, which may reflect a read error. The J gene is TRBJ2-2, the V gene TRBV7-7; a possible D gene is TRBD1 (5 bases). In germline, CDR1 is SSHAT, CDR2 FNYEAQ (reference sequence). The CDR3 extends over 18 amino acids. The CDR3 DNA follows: TGTGCTAGCAGCTTAGTGGCCGGTCGAGGACAGAACACCGGGGAGCTGTTTTTT. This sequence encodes CASSLVAGRGQNTGELFF.

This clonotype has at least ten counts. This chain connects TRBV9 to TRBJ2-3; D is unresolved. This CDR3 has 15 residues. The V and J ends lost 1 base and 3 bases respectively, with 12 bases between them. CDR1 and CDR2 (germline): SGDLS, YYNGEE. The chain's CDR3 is CASSVKNSLTDTQYF. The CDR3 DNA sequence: TGTGCCAGCAGCGTAAAAAATTCTTTGACAGATACGCAGTATTTT.

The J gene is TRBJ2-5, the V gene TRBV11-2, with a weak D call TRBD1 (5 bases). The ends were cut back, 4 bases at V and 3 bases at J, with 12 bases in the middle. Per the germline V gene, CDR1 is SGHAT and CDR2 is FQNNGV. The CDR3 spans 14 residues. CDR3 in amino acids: CASSSRQTEETQYF. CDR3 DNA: TGTGCCAGCAGCTCCCGACAGACCGAAGAGACCCAGTACTTC.

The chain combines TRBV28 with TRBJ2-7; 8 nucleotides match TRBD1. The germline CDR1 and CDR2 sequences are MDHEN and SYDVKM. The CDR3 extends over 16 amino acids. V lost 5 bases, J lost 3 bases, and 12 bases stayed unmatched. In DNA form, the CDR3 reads TGTGCCAGCAGTGCCCTTCAGGGGGCGACGGGCTACGAGCAGTACGTC. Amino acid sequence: CASSALQGATGYEQYV.

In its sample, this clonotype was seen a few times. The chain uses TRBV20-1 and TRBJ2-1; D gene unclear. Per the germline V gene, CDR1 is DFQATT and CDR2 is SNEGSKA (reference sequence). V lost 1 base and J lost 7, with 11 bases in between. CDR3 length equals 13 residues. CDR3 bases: TGCAGTGCTAGAGTAGACTTCTTAAATGAGCAGTTCTTC. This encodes CSARVDFLNEQFF.

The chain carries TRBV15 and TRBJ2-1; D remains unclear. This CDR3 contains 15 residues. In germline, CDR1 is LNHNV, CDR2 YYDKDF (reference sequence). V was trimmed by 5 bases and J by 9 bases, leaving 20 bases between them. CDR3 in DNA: TGTGCCACCAGCGTTCGGACGGAAGAAAGAGCTGAGCAGTTCTTC. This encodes CATSVRTEERAEQFF.

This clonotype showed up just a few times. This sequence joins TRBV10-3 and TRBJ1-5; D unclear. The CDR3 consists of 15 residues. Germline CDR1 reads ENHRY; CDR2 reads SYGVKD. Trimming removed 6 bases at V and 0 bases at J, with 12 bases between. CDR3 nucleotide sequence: TGTGCCATCAGCCCCTCGGTGGGTAGCAATCAGCCCCAGCATTTT. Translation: CAISPSVGSNQPQHF.

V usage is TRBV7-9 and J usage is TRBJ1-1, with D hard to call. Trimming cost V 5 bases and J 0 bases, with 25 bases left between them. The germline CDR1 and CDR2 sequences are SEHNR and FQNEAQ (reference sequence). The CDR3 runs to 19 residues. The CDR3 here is CASSPLKVKGQNLNTEAFF. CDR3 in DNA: TGTGCCAGCAGCCCCCTCAAGGTCAAAGGGCAGAACCTGAACACTGAAGCTTTCTTT.

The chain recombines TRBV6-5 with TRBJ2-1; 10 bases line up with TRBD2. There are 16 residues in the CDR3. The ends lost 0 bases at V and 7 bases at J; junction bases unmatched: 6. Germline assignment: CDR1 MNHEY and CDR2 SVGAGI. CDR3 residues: CASSYSPSGSRNEQFF. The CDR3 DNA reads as TGTGCCAGCAGTTACTCGCCTAGCGGGAGTCGGAATGAGCAGTTCTTC.

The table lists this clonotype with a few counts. This chain's CDR3 is CASSLGGVNYGYTF. For the CDR3, the DNA is TGTGCCAGCAGCTTAGGCGGGGTTAACTATGGCTACACCTTC. The V gene is TRBV7-2, the J gene TRBJ1-2; D is undetermined. Between the trimmed V and J ends, which lost 1 base and 1 base, there was a span of 7 bases. CDR3 length equals 14 residues. Germline V gene data show CDR1 as SGHTA and CDR2 as FQGNSA.

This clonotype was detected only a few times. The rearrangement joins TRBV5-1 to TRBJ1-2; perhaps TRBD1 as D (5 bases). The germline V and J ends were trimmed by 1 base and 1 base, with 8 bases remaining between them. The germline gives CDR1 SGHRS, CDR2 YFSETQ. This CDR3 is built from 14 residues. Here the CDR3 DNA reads TGCGCCAGCAGCTTGACAGGCCTTAACTATGGCTACACCTTC. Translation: CASSLTGLNYGYTF. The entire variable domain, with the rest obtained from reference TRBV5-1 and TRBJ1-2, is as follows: KAGVTQTPRYLIKTRGQQVTLSCSPISGHRSVSWYQQTPGQGLQFLFEYFSETQRNKGNFPGRFSGRQFSNSRSEMNVSTLELGDSALYLCASSLTGLNYGYTFGSGTRLTVV.

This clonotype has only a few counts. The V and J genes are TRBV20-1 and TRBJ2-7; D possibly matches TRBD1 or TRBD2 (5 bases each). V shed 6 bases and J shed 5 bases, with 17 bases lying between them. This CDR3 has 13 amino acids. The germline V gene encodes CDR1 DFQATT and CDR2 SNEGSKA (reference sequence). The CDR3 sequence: CSALRGQNHEQYF. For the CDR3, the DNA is TGCAGTGCCCTCCGGGGCCAGAACCACGAGCAGTACTTC.

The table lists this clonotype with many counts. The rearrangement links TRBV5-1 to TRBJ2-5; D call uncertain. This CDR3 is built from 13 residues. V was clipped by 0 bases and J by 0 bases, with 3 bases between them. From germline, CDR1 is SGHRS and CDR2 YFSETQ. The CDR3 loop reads CASSLEYQETQYF. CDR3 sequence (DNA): TGCGCCAGCAGCTTGGAGTACCAAGAGACCCAGTACTTC.

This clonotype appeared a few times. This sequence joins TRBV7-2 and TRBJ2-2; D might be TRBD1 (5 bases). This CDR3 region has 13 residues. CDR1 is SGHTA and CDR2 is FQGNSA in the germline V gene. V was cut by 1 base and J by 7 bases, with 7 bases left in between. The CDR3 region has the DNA TGTGCCAGCAGCTTAGGACAGCGCGGGGAGCTGTTTTTT. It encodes CASSLGQRGELFF.

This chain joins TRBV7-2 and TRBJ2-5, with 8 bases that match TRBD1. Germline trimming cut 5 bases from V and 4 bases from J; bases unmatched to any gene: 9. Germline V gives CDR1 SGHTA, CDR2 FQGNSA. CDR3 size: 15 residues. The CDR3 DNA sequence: TGTGCCAGCAGCCCTGGACAGGGCGTGGGAGAGACCCAGTACTTC. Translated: CASSPGQGVGETQYF.

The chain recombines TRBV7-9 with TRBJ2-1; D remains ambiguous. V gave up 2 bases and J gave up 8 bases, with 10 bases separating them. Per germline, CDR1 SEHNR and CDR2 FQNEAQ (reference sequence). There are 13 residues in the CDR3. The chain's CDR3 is CASSLLGGDEQFF. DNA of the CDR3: TGTGCCAGCAGCTTATTAGGCGGCGATGAGCAGTTCTTC.

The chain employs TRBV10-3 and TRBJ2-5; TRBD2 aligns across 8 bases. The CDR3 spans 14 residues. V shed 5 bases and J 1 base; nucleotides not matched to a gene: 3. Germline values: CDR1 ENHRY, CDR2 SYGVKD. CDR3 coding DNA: TGTGCCATCAGTCCCACTAGCGGCCAAGAGACCCAGTACTTC. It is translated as CAISPTSGQETQYF.

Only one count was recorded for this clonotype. The CDR3 loop reads CAWSTDFGNTEAFF. The CDR3 region has the DNA TGTGCCTGGAGTACGGATTTTGGGAACACTGAAGCTTTCTTT. The V and J genes are TRBV30 and TRBJ1-1; no clear D gene. The CDR3 loop spans 14 amino acids. The germline V gene has CDR1 GTSNPN and CDR2 SVGIG (reference sequence). V lost 2 bases to trimming and J lost 1 base, with 11 bases between them. Variable domain in full (rest from reference TRBV30 and TRBJ1-1): SQTIHQWPATLVQPVGSPLSLECTVEGTSNPNLYWYRQAAGRGLQLLFYSVGIGQISSEVPQNLSASRPQDRQFILSSKKLLLSDSGFYLCAWSTDFGNTEAFFGQGTRLTVV.

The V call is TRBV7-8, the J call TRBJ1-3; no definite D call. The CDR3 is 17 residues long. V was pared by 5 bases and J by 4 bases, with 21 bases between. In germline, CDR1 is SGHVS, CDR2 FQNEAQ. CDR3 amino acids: CASSQQLDPLGGNTIYF. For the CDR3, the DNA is TGTGCCAGCAGCCAGCAGTTGGATCCATTGGGAGGAAACACCATATATTTT.